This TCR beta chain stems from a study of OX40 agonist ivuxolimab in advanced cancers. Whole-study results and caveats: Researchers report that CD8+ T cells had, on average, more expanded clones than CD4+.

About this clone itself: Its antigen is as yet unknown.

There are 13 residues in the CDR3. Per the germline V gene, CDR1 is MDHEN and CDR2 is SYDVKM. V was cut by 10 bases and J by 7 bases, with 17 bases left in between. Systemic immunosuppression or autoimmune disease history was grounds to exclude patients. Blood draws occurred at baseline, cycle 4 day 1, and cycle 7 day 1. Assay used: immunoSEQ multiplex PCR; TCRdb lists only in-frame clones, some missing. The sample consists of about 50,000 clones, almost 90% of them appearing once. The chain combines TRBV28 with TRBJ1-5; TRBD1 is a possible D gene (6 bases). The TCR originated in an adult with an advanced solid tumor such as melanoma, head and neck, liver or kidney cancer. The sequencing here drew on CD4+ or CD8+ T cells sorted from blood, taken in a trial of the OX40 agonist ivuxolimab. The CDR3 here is CATKLGGRQPQHF. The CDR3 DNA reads TGTGCCACCAAGTTGGGGGGGCGGCAGCCCCAGCATTTT.